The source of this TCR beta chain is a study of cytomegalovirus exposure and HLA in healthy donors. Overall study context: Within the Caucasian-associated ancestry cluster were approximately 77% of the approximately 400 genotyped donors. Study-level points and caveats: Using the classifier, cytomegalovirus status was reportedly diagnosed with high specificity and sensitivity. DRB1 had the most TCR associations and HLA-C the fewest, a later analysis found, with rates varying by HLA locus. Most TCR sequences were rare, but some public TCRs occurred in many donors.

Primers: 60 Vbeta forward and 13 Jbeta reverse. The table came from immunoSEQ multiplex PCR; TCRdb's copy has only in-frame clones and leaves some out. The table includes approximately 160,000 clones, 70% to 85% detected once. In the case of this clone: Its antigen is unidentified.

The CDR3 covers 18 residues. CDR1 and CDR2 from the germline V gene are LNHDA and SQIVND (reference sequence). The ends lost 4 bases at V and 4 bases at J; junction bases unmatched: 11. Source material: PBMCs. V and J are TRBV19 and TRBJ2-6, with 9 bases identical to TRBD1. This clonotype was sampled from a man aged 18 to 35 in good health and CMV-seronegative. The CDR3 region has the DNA TGTGCCAGTAGTAGACAGGGGGGCCGGTCTAGGGGGGCCAACGTCCTGACTTTC. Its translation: CASSRQGGRSRGANVLTF.